This record covers a single T cell receptor (beta chain). The specificity of this receptor is unknown. At one boundary the junction diverges from the germline segment, which might be a read error. Receptors were amplified or captured by PCR. Data came from a HiSeq X Ten. TCRdb applied fastp at Q25 and MiXCR to the public reads, then kept only in-frame beta chains. CDR3 protein sequences are deduplicated, and each keeps its most common genes and DNA. The sample yields about 11,000 distinct CDR3 sequences; approximately 53% were counted once. Together, the top ten hold about 33% of the sample. Donors were patients with localized lung adenocarcinoma, a subtype of non-small cell lung cancer. These samples came from the centers of localized lung adenocarcinomas. CD8+ T cells from tumor tissue were profiled separately from CD4+ T cells for TCR repertoire analysis. These data belong to a study of CD4 and CD8 cells across lung adenocarcinoma regions (dated by TCRdb to 2017 to 2018). A note on the overall study: The study compared tumor centers with tumor margins to examine intratumor heterogeneity of the T cell receptor repertoire.

The germline V gene provides CDR1 MNHNS and CDR2 SASEGT. From its cysteine to its phenylalanine, the CDR3 spans 16 amino acids. Here the CDR3 DNA is all that survives: 48 bases in frame from base 1. The receptor comes from a female donor with lung adenocarcinoma. The CD4 and CD8 labels of this study may be unreliable. The sample was CD8+ T cells from the center of a lung tumor. What this sample's cell subset or site label stands for: tumor center region. The chain employs TRBV6-1 and TRBJ2-5; the D gene is perhaps TRBD2, on 7 matching bases. This receptor has the CDR3 CASRGGGGPGTETQYF. The base sequence is TGTGCCAGCAGGGGGGGGGGGGGCCCTGGCACAGAGACCCAGTACTTT.